This entry lists 7 T cell receptor beta chains sequenced from one sample in a study of immune evolution from preneoplasia to lung adenocarcinoma. Repertoires were generated with immunoSEQ multiplex PCR, while TCRdb's copy carries only in-frame clones and drops some. The sample records under 6,000 clones, approximately 85% being singletons. The sample taken for sequencing was FFPE atypical adenomatous hyperplasia tissue from the lung. Subset here: atypical adenomatous hyperplasia (AAH), lung preneoplasia. The receptors were gathered from a person between 70 and 80 years old with lung adenocarcinoma.

The chain's CDR3 is CAIMRGHDGYTF. The CDR3 region has the DNA TGTGCCATCATGAGGGGGCATGATGGCTACACCTTC. The chain combines TRBV10-3 with TRBJ1-2, with 7 positions matching TRBD1. Germline lookup yields CDR1 ENHRY and CDR2 SYGVKD. V lost 7 bases, J lost 6 bases, and 5 bases stayed unmatched. CDR3 length equals 12 residues.

The V and J genes are TRBV2 and TRBJ2-2; TRBD1 aligns across 8 bases. Germline trimming cut 8 bases from V and 3 bases from J; bases unmatched to any gene: 11. This CDR3 contains 16 residues. The germline V gene encodes CDR1 SNHLY and CDR2 FYNNEI. DNA of the CDR3: TGTGCCAGCCTTAAAACAGGGGGATTTGACACCGGGGAGCTGTTTTTT. As protein: CASLKTGGFDTGELFF.

The V and J genes are TRBV30 and TRBJ2-7; D gene ambiguous. The CDR3 extends over 12 amino acids. CDR1 GTSNPN and CDR2 SVGIG come from the germline V gene (reference sequence). The V and J ends lost 0 bases and 6 bases respectively, with 9 bases between them. CDR3 in DNA: TGTGCCTGGAGTGTCCTCTCGGGCGAGCAGTACTTC. Amino acids: CAWSVLSGEQYF.

The rearrangement links TRBV15 to TRBJ1-2; D not certain. The CDR3 contains 14 residues. CDR1 and CDR2 (germline): LNHNV, YYDKDF (reference sequence). V was pared by 0 bases and J by 5 bases, with 10 bases between. The CDR3 protein is CATSRDRAAYGYTF. The CDR3 nucleotides are TGTGCCACCAGCAGAGATAGGGCAGCTTATGGCTACACCTTC.

The V call is TRBV5-1, the J call TRBJ1-1, with D perhaps matching TRBD1 (5 bases). Trimming shortened V by 0 bases and J by 5 bases, and 17 bases separated the two germline ends. This CDR3 has 16 amino acids. Germline lookup yields CDR1 SGHRS and CDR2 YFSETQ. This CDR3 reads CASSLDGVRDSTEAFF. The CDR3 DNA sequence: TGCGCCAGCAGCTTGGATGGTGTCAGGGATTCGACTGAAGCTTTCTTT.

V and J are TRBV2 and TRBJ2-1, with D unclear. This CDR3 spans 12 amino acids. The germline V gene has CDR1 SNHLY and CDR2 FYNNEI. The V end lost 1 base, the J end lost 10 bases, and 8 bases lay between the germline ends. The CDR3 loop reads CASSEGYWEQFF. In DNA, the CDR3 is TGTGCCAGCAGTGAAGGGTATTGGGAGCAGTTCTTC.

This clone was seen only a few times. V is TRBV7-9 and J is TRBJ1-5; D is perhaps TRBD1 (6 bases). CDR1 is SEHNR and CDR2 is FQNEAQ in the germline V gene (reference sequence). This CDR3 has 16 residues. Deletions cut 5 bases from V and 4 bases from J, with 18 bases between. The CDR3, as DNA: TGTGCCAGCAGCCCCGTTGGCAGGGGAAGGAATCAGCCCCAGCATTTT. Translation gives CASSPVGRGRNQPQHF.